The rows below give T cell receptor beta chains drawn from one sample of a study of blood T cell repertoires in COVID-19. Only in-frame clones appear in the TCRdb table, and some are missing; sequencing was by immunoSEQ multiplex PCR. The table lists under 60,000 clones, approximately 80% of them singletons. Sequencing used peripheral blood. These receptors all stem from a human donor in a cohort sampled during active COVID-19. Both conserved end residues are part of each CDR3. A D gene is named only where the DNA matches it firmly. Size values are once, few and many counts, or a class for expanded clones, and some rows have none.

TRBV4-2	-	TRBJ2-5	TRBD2	CASSQASGGVETQYF	TGTGCCAGCAGCCAAGCCAGCGGGGGGGTTGAGACCCAGTACTTC
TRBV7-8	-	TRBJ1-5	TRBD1	CASSPYPGQAVAQHF	TGTGCCAGCAGCCCTTATCCGGGACAGGCCGTAGCCCAGCATTTT
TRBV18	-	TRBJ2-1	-	CASSPVVDSINEQFF	TGTGCCAGCTCACCGGTTGTGGACAGCATCAATGAGCAGTTCTTC
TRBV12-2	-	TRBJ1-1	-	CASRPITDLEVRTTEAFF	TGTGCAAGTCGCCCGATAACCGACCTGGAAGTTAGGACAACTGAAGCTTTCTTT
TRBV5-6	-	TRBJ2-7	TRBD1	CASSSGTDLYEQYF	TGTGCCAGCAGCTCCGGGACAGACCTTTACGAGCAGTACTTC
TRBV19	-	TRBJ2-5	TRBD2	CASSIGTSGGQETQYF	TGTGCCAGTAGTATAGGGACTAGCGGGGGGCAAGAGACCCAGTACTTC
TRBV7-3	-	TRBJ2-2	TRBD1	CASSLMGQVGTGELFF	TGTGCCAGCAGCTTAATGGGACAGGTCGGCACCGGGGAGCTGTTTTTT
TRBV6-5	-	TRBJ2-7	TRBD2	CASSRGGLEQYF	TGTGCCAGCAGCCGCGGGGGGCTCGAGCAGTACTTC
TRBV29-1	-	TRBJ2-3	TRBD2	CSDQTSGRADTQYF	TGCAGCGATCAGACTAGCGGGAGAGCAGATACGCAGTATTTT
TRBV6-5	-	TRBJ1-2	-	CASSSPGSLGYTF	TGTGCCAGCAGTTCACCCGGGTCTCTCGGCTACACCTTC
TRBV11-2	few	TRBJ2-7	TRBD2	CASSSVASGRLEQYF	TGTGCCAGCAGCTCGGTGGCTAGCGGGAGACTGGAGCAGTACTTC
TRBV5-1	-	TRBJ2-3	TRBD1	CASSLGTGGADTQYF	TGCGCCAGCAGCTTGGGGACAGGGGGCGCAGATACGCAGTATTTT
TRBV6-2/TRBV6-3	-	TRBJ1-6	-	CASSQRLRVLGNSPLHF	TGTGCCAGCAGTCAACGCCTCCGGGTCCTAGGTAATTCACCCCTCCACTTT
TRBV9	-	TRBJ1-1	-	CASSWGDSNTEAFF	TGTGCCAGCAGCTGGGGGGACTCGAACACTGAAGCTTTCTTT
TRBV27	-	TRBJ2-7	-	CASSLAASYEQYF	TGTGCCAGCAGTTTAGCGGCATCCTACGAGCAGTACTTC
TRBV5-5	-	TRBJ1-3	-	CASSRSTSSGNTIYF	TGTGCCAGCAGCAGGTCGACAAGCTCTGGAAACACCATATATTTT
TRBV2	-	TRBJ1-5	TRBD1	CASSEGQGGNPPQHF	TGTGCCAGCAGTGAAGGACAGGGGGGCAATCCGCCCCAGCATTTT
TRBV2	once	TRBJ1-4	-	CASRGLFPEKLFF	TGTGCCAGCAGGGGACTGTTTCCTGAAAAACTGTTTTTT
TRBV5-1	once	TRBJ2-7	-	CASSPLGSSYEQYF	TGCGCCAGCAGCCCGCTTGGGAGCTCCTACGAGCAGTACTTC
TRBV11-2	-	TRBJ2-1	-	CASSPIRGNNEQFF	TGTGCCAGCAGCCCCATTCGGGGAAACAATGAGCAGTTCTTC
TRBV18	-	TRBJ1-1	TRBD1	CASSPGQGNTEAFF	TGTGCCAGCTCACCGGGACAGGGGAACACTGAAGCTTTCTTT
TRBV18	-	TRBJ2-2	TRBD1	CASSPQRQGATDTGELFF	TGTGCCAGCTCACCTCAAAGACAGGGGGCGACGGACACCGGGGAGCTGTTTTTT
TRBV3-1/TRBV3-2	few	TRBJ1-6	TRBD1	CASSPTGGRGSPLHF	TGTGCCAGCAGCCCTACAGGGGGCAGGGGATCACCCCTCCACTTT
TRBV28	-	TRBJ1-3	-	CASSLWAGSGNTIYF	TGTGCCAGCAGTTTATGGGCAGGCTCTGGAAACACCATATATTTT
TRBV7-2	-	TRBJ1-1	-	CASSLESRVAFF	TGTGCCAGCAGCTTAGAGTCGAGGGTAGCTTTCTTT
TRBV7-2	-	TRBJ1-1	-	CASSLGQVNTEAFF	TGTGCCAGCAGCTTAGGGCAGGTGAACACTGAAGCTTTCTTT
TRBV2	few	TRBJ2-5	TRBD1	CASSEAGQGFVETQYF	TGTGCCAGCAGTGAAGCGGGACAGGGGTTTGTCGAGACCCAGTACTTC
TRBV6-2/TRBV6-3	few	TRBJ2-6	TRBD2	CASSRLASSGANVLTF	TGTGCCAGCAGTAGACTAGCGTCCTCTGGGGCCAACGTCCTGACTTTC
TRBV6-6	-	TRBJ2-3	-	CASSPRADTQYF	TGTGCCAGCAGCCCGAGGGCAGATACGCAGTATTTT
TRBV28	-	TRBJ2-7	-	CATAGVLLEQYF	TGTGCCACGGCCGGGGTCCTCCTCGAGCAGTACTTC
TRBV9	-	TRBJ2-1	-	CASSVGLADEQFF	TGTGCCAGCAGCGTAGGTTTGGCAGATGAGCAGTTCTTC
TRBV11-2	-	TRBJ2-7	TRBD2	CASSLGTSGYEQYF	TGTGCCAGCAGCTTAGGGACTAGCGGCTACGAGCAGTACTTC
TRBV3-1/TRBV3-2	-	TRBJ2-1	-	CASSPWRETSYNEQFF	TGTGCCAGCAGCCCCTGGCGGGAAACCTCCTACAATGAGCAGTTCTTC
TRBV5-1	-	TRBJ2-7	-	CASSLEADKQYF	TGCGCCAGCAGCTTGGAGGCGGACAAGCAGTACTTC
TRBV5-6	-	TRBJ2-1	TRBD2	CASSPLAGEQFF	TGTGCCAGCAGCCCGCTAGCGGGGGAGCAGTTCTTC
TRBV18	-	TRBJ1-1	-	CASSEMTVTEAFF	TGTGCCAGCTCAGAAATGACAGTCACTGAAGCTTTCTTT
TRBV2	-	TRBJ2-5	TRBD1	CASRMGQQETQYF	TGTGCCAGCAGGATGGGACAGCAAGAGACCCAGTACTTC
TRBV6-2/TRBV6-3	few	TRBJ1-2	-	CASSYLLGRTGRGYTF	TGTGCCAGCAGTTACCTACTCGGTCGAACAGGGAGAGGCTACACCTTC
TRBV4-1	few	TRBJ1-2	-	CASSQDRGSYGYTF	TGCGCCAGCAGCCAAGACAGGGGCAGCTATGGCTACACCTTC
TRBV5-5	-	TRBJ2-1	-	CASSLAFGNEQFF	TGTGCCAGCAGCTTGGCCTTCGGCAATGAGCAGTTCTTC
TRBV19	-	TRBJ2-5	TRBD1	CASSSGTGGLETQYF	TGTGCCAGTAGTTCGGGGACAGGGGGGTTAGAGACCCAGTACTTC
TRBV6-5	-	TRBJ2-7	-	CASSYGRAPTYEQYF	TGTGCCAGCAGTTATGGCAGGGCCCCTACTTACGAGCAGTACTTC
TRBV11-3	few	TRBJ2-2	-	CASSLGQSTGELFF	TGTGCCAGCAGCTTAGGACAGAGCACCGGGGAGCTGTTTTTT
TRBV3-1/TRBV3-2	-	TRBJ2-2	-	CASSPGHITGELFF	TGTGCCAGCAGCCCAGGACACATTACCGGGGAGCTGTTTTTT
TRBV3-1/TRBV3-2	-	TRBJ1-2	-	CASSQDTAGRYGYTF	TGTGCCAGCAGCCAAGATACGGCAGGGCGATATGGCTACACCTTC
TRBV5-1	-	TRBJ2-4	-	CASSTGFTGGDIQYF	TGCGCCAGCAGCACCGGGTTCACAGGAGGGGACATTCAGTACTTC
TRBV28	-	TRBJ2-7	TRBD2	CASTLAGLAGSYEQYF	TGTGCCAGCACCCTTGCGGGACTAGCGGGATCCTACGAGCAGTACTTC
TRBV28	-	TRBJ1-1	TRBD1	CASSLLPTGGRTEAFF	TGTGCCAGCAGTTTACTCCCGACAGGGGGCCGGACTGAAGCTTTCTTT
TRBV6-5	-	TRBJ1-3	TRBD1	CASSSWDRAGNTIYF	TGTGCCAGCAGTTCATGGGACAGGGCTGGAAACACCATATATTTT